Below are 14 T cell receptor beta chains sequenced from a single sample in a study of blood T cells in healthy people across ages. Then a second PCR, running about 6 to 11 cycles, was carried out with a sample-barcoded 5' primer and a J-beta primer mix. TCRdb redid the calling of the 5' RACE reads with MiXCR, one entry per CDR3 protein. Among around 280,000 distinct CDR3 sequences, about 25% were seen once, and the ten largest hold over 25%. The sample comprised blood. The receptors were sampled from a woman in her seventies in good health.

The chain employs TRBV5-1 and TRBJ2-5; 9 nucleotides align to TRBD1. Trimming removed 0 bases from V and 4 bases from J; junction bases left unmatched: 4. Germline V gives CDR1 SGHRS, CDR2 YFSETQ. This CDR3 has 15 residues. The DNA of the CDR3 is TGCGCCAGCAGCTTGGGTCCGGGACAGGGAGAGACCCAGTACTTC. Amino acids: CASSLGPGQGETQYF.

The chain carries TRBV29-1 and TRBJ2-1, with D perhaps TRBD2 (5 bases). The CDR3 contains 16 residues. The V and J ends lost 3 bases and 0 bases respectively, with 15 bases between them. Germline-derived CDR1 and CDR2 are SQVTM and ANQGSEA. CDR3 loop: CSVEKRPGSSYNEQFF. The DNA for the CDR3 is TGCAGCGTTGAGAAAAGACCGGGAAGCTCCTACAATGAGCAGTTCTTC.

The sample holds a few counts of this clonotype. The chain links TRBV28 to TRBJ2-5, with a possible D match to TRBD2 (5 bases). CDR1 and CDR2 (germline): MDHEN, SYDVKM. The length of the CDR3 is 13 residues. V was shortened by 5 bases and J by 5 bases, with 12 bases between the two germline ends. The CDR3 sequence: CASSGETWETQYF. The CDR3, as DNA: TGTGCCAGCAGTGGGGAGACGTGGGAGACCCAGTACTTC.

This clonotype has ten or more counts. The CDR3 sequence: CASSQEPYEQYF. CDR3 bases: TGTGCCAGCAGCCAAGAACCCTACGAGCAGTACTTC. This chain connects TRBV3-1 to TRBJ2-7; D is uncertain. Germline V gene lookup returns CDR1 LGHDT and CDR2 YNNKEL (reference sequence). This CDR3 is built from 12 residues. Trimming took 0 bases from V and 2 from J, leaving 2 bases between them.

This clonotype occurred a few times. V usage is TRBV29-1 and J usage is TRBJ2-1, with 9 bases aligning to TRBD2. Trimming at V came to 4 bases and at J to 3 bases, leaving 7 bases not matched to a gene. The CDR3 contains 15 residues. Germline V lookup: CDR1 SQVTM, CDR2 ANQGSEA. DNA of the CDR3: TGCAGCGTTGGGGGTAGCGGGAGTAACTACAATGAGCAGTTCTTC. Its protein product is CSVGGSGSNYNEQFF.

The chain joins TRBV20-1 to TRBJ2-5; unclear D gene. Trimming cost V 3 bases and J 0 bases, with 8 bases left between them. The CDR3 has 13 amino acids. CDR1 DFQATT and CDR2 SNEGSKA come from the germline V gene (reference sequence). CDR3 region: CSARGTDQETQYF. The DNA of the CDR3 is TGCAGTGCTAGGGGCACAGACCAAGAGACCCAGTACTTC.

This chain links TRBV6-2 or TRBV6-3 with TRBJ1-1, with a possible D match to TRBD1 (5 bases). CDR3 length: 15 residues. V gave up 10 bases and J gave up 3 bases, with 21 bases separating them. Germline CDR1 and CDR2: MNHEY and SVGEGT. As DNA, the CDR3 is TGTGCCACCCAGCCGACGTTCCGAGGGGACACTGAAGCTTTCTTT. It translates to CATQPTFRGDTEAFF.

The chain is built from TRBV5-1 and TRBJ1-2; TRBD1 is a possible D gene (6 bases). This CDR3 has 12 amino acids. Trimming pared 2 bases from V and 8 bases from J, leaving 10 bases between. In germline, CDR1 is SGHRS, CDR2 YFSETQ. The CDR3 is CASSFPGEGYTF. The CDR3 bases are TGCGCCAGCAGCTTCCCAGGGGAGGGCTACACCTTC.

This clonotype was counted only a few times. The chain joins TRBV2 to TRBJ2-1; D possibly uses TRBD1 or TRBD2 (5 bases each). The CDR3 totals 14 residues. Germline CDR1 is SNHLY and CDR2 is FYNNEI. Trimming left V 5 bases short and J 10 bases short, with 18 bases between. This CDR3 reads CASSLGPIGKEQFF. The CDR3 bases are TGTGCCAGCAGTTTGGGACCAATCGGCAAAGAGCAGTTCTTC.

This clonotype has a handful of counts. The junction shows a germline mismatch at one end, possibly a read error. The genes are TRBV18 and TRBJ2-1; TRBD2 aligns across 7 bases. CDR1 and CDR2 (germline): KGHSH, LQKENI. The CDR3 contains 13 residues. CDR3 DNA: TGTGCCAGCTCAGCGGGAGCTTACAATGAGCAGCTCTTC. Translated: CASSAGAYNEQLF.

The chain has TRBV5-4 and TRBJ2-2; tentatively, D is TRBD2 (5 bases). Trimming took off 6 bases at V and 4 bases at J, with 13 bases between the two ends. CDR1 is SGHNT, CDR2 YYREEE, per germline (reference sequence). The CDR3 loop spans 14 amino acids. CDR3 coding DNA: TGTGCCAGCACCCAGAGAGGAGGCACCGGGGAGCTGTTTTTT. This translates into CASTQRGGTGELFF.

In this sample, this clonotype turned up a few times. The rearrangement uses TRBV28 and TRBJ1-4; weak D call: TRBD1 (5 bases). The germline gives CDR1 MDHEN, CDR2 SYDVKM. The V end was cut by 4 bases, the J end by 5 bases, with 17 bases between. The CDR3 covers 16 residues. CDR3 region: CASSSGRQSVNEKLFF. The CDR3 DNA reads as TGTGCCAGCAGTTCTGGCCGACAGAGCGTAAATGAAAAACTGTTTTTT.

This sequence joins TRBV19 and TRBJ1-4; a weak D match, TRBD1 (6 bases). The CDR3 is made up of 15 amino acids. The germline CDR1 and CDR2 sequences are LNHDA and SQIVND (reference sequence). Trimming stripped 2 bases from V and 12 bases from J, with 19 bases between. CDR3 in amino acids: CASSINGGQEEQLFF. For the CDR3, the DNA is TGTGCCAGTAGTATAAACGGGGGGCAAGAAGAACAACTGTTTTTT.

This clonotype was counted at least ten times. The chain couples TRBV7-2 to TRBJ2-1; D may be TRBD2 (7 bases). The CDR3 is 14 amino acids. Germline-derived CDR1 and CDR2 are SGHTA and FQGNSA. V lost 7 bases, J lost 5 bases, and 15 bases lay in between. CDR3 DNA sequence: TGTGCCAGCAAGATGGGGGGGCTAAACAATGAGCAGTTCTTC. Translation gives CASKMGGLNNEQFF. Full variable domain (missing parts from reference TRBV7-2 and TRBJ2-1): GAGVSQSPSNKVTEKGKDVELRCDPISGHTALYWYRQSLGQGLEFLIYFQGNSAPDKSGLPSDRFSAERTGGSVSTLTIQRTQQEDSAVYLCASKMGGLNNEQFFGPGTRLTVL.